The clone carrying this T cell receptor beta chain came up a few times. Antigen: not known. TCRdb reanalysed the 5' RACE reads using MiXCR and keeps one entry per CDR3 protein. The sample holds 150,000 to 200,000 distinct CDR3 sequences, approximately 16% seen once. Trimming took off 6 bases at V and 3 bases at J, with 12 bases between the two ends. The CDR3 contains 15 residues. These data originate in a study of T-cell memory formation after mild COVID-19. Findings and limits, study-wide: Memory cells collected pre-infection included some clones that later responded, suggesting cross-reactive memory joined.

This chain connects TRBV12-3 or TRBV12-4 to TRBJ2-6, with D possibly matching TRBD1 (6 bases). This sequence was found in an adult woman who had mild COVID-19 (a few samples of this study predate the infection). Cell type and time point are not known. The sequenced material came from PBMCs or a T cell subset sorted from them (not recorded which). CDR3 nucleotide sequence: TGTGCCAGCAGGGAACAGGGCGGTGGGGCCAACGTCCTGACTTTC. The encoded protein is CASREQGGGANVLTF.